The 12 T cell receptor beta chains in this list originate from one sample, sequenced in a study of shared clonotypes between healthy human individuals. As defined, naive CD8 cells were CD45RO-negative and positively selected for CCR7, with terminally differentiated effector memory CD45RA+ cells excluded. The protocol was immunoSEQ multiplex PCR, while the TCRdb copy is restricted to in-frame clones and leaves out a portion. The sample consists of some 2.1 million clones, around 95% of them appearing once. The specimen sequenced was naive CD8+ T cells from PBMCs. Every receptor here comes from a man aged 18 to 30 in good health. Some clones in this sample may be carry-over from other donors' samples.

The J gene is TRBJ1-2, the V gene TRBV11-2; D not resolved. The CDR3 is made up of 14 amino acids. Germline V gives CDR1 SGHAT, CDR2 FQNNGV. V dropped 5 bases and J dropped 7 bases, with 17 bases sitting between them. The CDR3 is CASSPGRPVSGYTF. In DNA, the CDR3 is TGTGCCAGCAGCCCCGGTCGGCCCGTAAGTGGCTACACCTTC.

Concerning this clone: This sample also contains other DNA sequences that code for the same CDR3. This chain uses TRBV28 with TRBJ1-1; D is unresolved. There are 14 residues in the CDR3. The germline CDR1 and CDR2 sequences are MDHEN and SYDVKM. V lost 2 bases to trimming and J lost 1 base, with 8 bases between them. The CDR3 region is CASSLAGTNTEAFF. The CDR3 DNA is TGTGCCAGCAGTTTAGCAGGAACGAACACTGAAGCTTTCTTT.

The rearrangement uses TRBV5-6 and TRBJ2-7, with 7 nucleotides matching TRBD2. The V gene's germline CDR1 is SGHDT and CDR2 YYEEEE. Trimming removed 4 bases from V and 0 bases from J; junction bases left unmatched: 7. The CDR3 runs 15 residues. CDR3 coding DNA: TGTGCCAGCAGCGACACTAGCGAGAGCTCCTACGAGCAGTACTTC. This codes for CASSDTSESSYEQYF.

V usage is TRBV19 and J usage is TRBJ2-7; 8 nucleotides align to TRBD2. The V gene's germline CDR1 is LNHDA and CDR2 SQIVND (reference sequence). Trimming cost V 5 bases and J 1 base; bases outside gene matches: 13. The CDR3 spans 17 residues. CDR3 amino acids: CASSPPHLAGESYEQYF. In DNA, the CDR3 is TGTGCCAGTAGTCCCCCACATCTAGCGGGTGAATCCTACGAGCAGTACTTC. The full variable domain, in which reference TRBV19 and TRBJ2-7 provide the parts outside the CDR3, is DGGITQSPKYLFRKEGQNVTLSCEQNLNHDAMYWYRQDPGQGLRLIYYSQIVNDFQKGDIAEGYSVSREKKESFPLTVTSAQKNPTAFYLCASSPPHLAGESYEQYFGPGTRLTVT.

The chain joins TRBV28 to TRBJ2-6; no clear D. Trimming shortened V by 2 bases and J by 0 bases, and 5 bases separated the two germline ends. The germline V gene has CDR1 MDHEN and CDR2 SYDVKM. The length of the CDR3 is 15 residues. The CDR3 bases are TGTGCCAGCAGTTTAAGCATCTCTGGGGCCAACGTCCTGACTTTC. It translates to CASSLSISGANVLTF.

The chain uses TRBV4-1 and TRBJ2-1; 7 bases agree with TRBD2. The junction had 5 bases not matched to a gene; V was cut back by 4 bases and J by 5 bases. The CDR3 covers 14 residues. The germline V gene has CDR1 MGHRA and CDR2 YSYEKL. This CDR3 reads CASSPGGRHNEQFF. In DNA form, the CDR3 reads TGCGCCAGCAGCCCAGGCGGGAGACACAATGAGCAGTTCTTC.

Points on this clone: Other DNA sequences in the sample encode the same CDR3. The chain has TRBV9 and TRBJ2-1, with D tentatively TRBD1 (5 bases). Germline loops: CDR1 SGDLS, CDR2 YYNGEE. Trimming shortened V by 4 bases and J by 0 bases, and 11 bases separated the two germline ends. The CDR3 has 15 residues. CDR3 nucleotide sequence: TGTGCCAGCAGCCCCCAGGGAATCTCCTACAATGAGCAGTTCTTC. Translation gives CASSPQGISYNEQFF.

The V call is TRBV28, the J call TRBJ1-2, with 7 bases fitting TRBD1. Unmatched junction bases numbered 5, after V lost 2 bases and J lost 8 bases. The germline gives CDR1 MDHEN, CDR2 SYDVKM. This CDR3 has 13 amino acids. CDR3 amino acids: CASSLIARGGYTF. The DNA for the CDR3 is TGTGCCAGCAGTTTAATTGCCAGGGGGGGCTACACCTTC.

V is TRBV27 and J is TRBJ1-2; D is possibly TRBD1 (5 bases). The V end lost 0 bases, the J end lost 4 bases, and 15 bases lay between the germline ends. Germline V gene sequence: CDR1 MNHEY, CDR2 SMNVEV (reference sequence). The length of the CDR3 is 16 residues. The CDR3 region has the DNA TGTGCCAGCAGTTTATCGTGGGGGGATCGGTCCTATGGCTACACCTTC. Translated: CASSLSWGDRSYGYTF.

The chain links TRBV5-6 to TRBJ1-5; weak D call: TRBD1 (6 bases). From germline, CDR1 is SGHDT and CDR2 YYEEEE. The CDR3 is 16 amino acids. V gave up 1 base and J gave up 0 bases, with 11 bases separating them. CDR3 region: CASSLMRGDSNQPQHF. The CDR3 coding sequence is TGTGCCAGCAGCTTGATGAGGGGGGATAGCAATCAGCCCCAGCATTTT.

The chain carries TRBV27 and TRBJ1-1, with D possibly matching TRBD1 (5 bases). CDR3 length equals 15 residues. V was pared by 3 bases and J by 4 bases, with 15 bases between. Germline V gene lookup returns CDR1 MNHEY and CDR2 SMNVEV (reference sequence). The DNA for the CDR3 is TGTGCCAGCAGTTTGTCCCTCCAGGGTAGCACTGAAGCTTTCTTT. It codes for CASSLSLQGSTEAFF.

The genes are TRBV2 and TRBJ2-1; D uncertain. This CDR3 has 15 amino acids. Germline CDR1 SNHLY, CDR2 FYNNEI. V was shortened by 2 bases and J by 2 bases, with 10 bases between the two germline ends. The CDR3 reads CASSERVITYNEQFF. The CDR3 DNA is TGTGCCAGCAGTGAACGGGTAATCACCTACAATGAGCAGTTCTTC.